The rows below give T cell receptor beta chains drawn from one sample of a study of T cells in Graves' hyperthyroidism and ophthalmopathy. TCRdb used MiXCR to reprocess the multiplex PCR reads, holding one entry per CDR3 protein. The data show hundreds of thousands of distinct CDR3 sequences, with more than 15% seen just once and roughly 3.3% held by the top ten. The sequenced sample consisted of blood. The receptor set was obtained from a woman aged 40-49 years with Graves' ophthalmopathy. Each CDR3 is given with its conserved first and last residue. D genes are given only for firm matches. The size of a clone is reported for some rows only, either as once, few or many, or as a class for expanded clones.

>many|TRBJ2-3|TRBD2|TRBV7-8
TGTGCCAGCAGCTTAACACCTCTAGCGGGGATCACAGATACGCAGTATTTT
CASSLTPLAGITDTQYF
>NA|TRBJ1-2|NA|TRBV20-1
TGCAGTGCTAGAGCCAGGGCCCACTATGGCTACACCTTC
CSARARAHYGYTF
>many|TRBJ2-1|TRBD2|TRBV12-3/TRBV12-4
TGTGCCAGCAGTTTAGGCCTAGCGGATTACGAGCAGTTCTTC
CASSLGLADYEQFF
>NA|TRBJ2-4|NA|TRBV27
TGTGCCAGCAGCCCTAGAGTGCTAAACCCCCCCGGGCGAAACATTCAGTACTTC
CASSPRVLNPPGRNIQYF
>NA|TRBJ2-3|TRBD2|TRBV6-2/TRBV6-3
TGTGCCAGCAGTGGCGATAGCGGGAGACCTCCACCAGATACGCAGTATTTT
CASSGDSGRPPPDTQYF
>many|TRBJ1-2|NA|TRBV12-3/TRBV12-4
TGTGCCAGCAGCGTTGCAGGACAGACGGGCTATGGCTACACCTTC
CASSVAGQTGYGYTF
>many|TRBJ2-1|TRBD2|TRBV30
TGTGCCTGGAGTAGCGGGGAGAGCTCCTACAATGAGCAGTTCTTC
CAWSSGESSYNEQFF
>many|TRBJ2-1|NA|TRBV7-3
TGTGCCAGCAGCCAGACAGAGGATAGCGATGAGCAGTTCTTC
CASSQTEDSDEQFF
>few|TRBJ2-5|TRBD1|TRBV29-1
TGCAGCGTTGCCCCCCCAGGGGGCGGGGAGACCCAGTACTTC
CSVAPPGGGETQYF
>many|TRBJ2-3|NA|TRBV28
TGTGCCAGCACCCCCCCCTACGGGAAGACTAGCACAGATACGCAGTATTTT
CASTPPYGKTSTDTQYF
>NA|TRBJ2-7|NA|TRBV15
TGTGCCACCAGCAGAGATCCCCACGAGCAGTACTTC
CATSRDPHEQYF
>NA|TRBJ2-1|NA|TRBV6-1
TGTGCCAGCCCCCCGGCCGACAGGTACTTCCTTGGGGAGCAGTTCTTC
CASPPADRYFLGEQFF
>many|TRBJ1-6|NA|TRBV2
TGTGCCAGCAGTGAAACGACAGGACATAATTCACCCCTCCACTTT
CASSETTGHNSPLHF
>NA|TRBJ1-1|NA|TRBV11-2
TGTGCCAGCAGCGCCCGGGTGGGGTTGAACACTGAAGCTTTCTTT
CASSARVGLNTEAFF
>NA|TRBJ2-6|TRBD1|TRBV6-2/TRBV6-3
TGTGCCAGCAGGACAGGGTTTGGCACTCTGGGGGCCAACGTCCTGACTTTC
CASRTGFGTLGANVLTF
>NA|TRBJ2-3|NA|TRBV7-3
TGTGCCAGCAGCCAAAGGGCAGGGCGAGTAGATACGCAGTATTTT
CASSQRAGRVDTQYF
>few|TRBJ2-3|NA|TRBV10-3
TGTGCCATCAGTGAGTACGGGGAGCGCACAGATACGCAGTATTTT
CAISEYGERTDTQYF
>NA|TRBJ2-1|TRBD2|TRBV12-3/TRBV12-4
TGTGCCAGCAGTTTTCGACGGGGACTAGCGGACAATGAGCAGTTCTTC
CASSFRRGLADNEQFF
>few|TRBJ2-4|TRBD2|TRBV6-2/TRBV6-3
TGTGCCAGCAGTTACTCGAAGTTGACGGGGGGGATACTAGCCAAAAACATTCAGTACTTC
CASSYSKLTGGILAKNIQYF
>many|TRBJ2-3|TRBD2|TRBV28
TGTGCCAGCAAAAGGCTAGCGGGGGGCACAGATACGCAGTATTTT
CASKRLAGGTDTQYF
>NA|TRBJ2-2|NA|TRBV6-2/TRBV6-3
TGTGCCAGCAGTTACAGCGGGCAGGGCCATACCGGGGAGCTGTTTTTT
CASSYSGQGHTGELFF
>many|TRBJ2-7|TRBD2|TRBV20-1
TGCAGTGCTAGGAGGGGACTAGCGGGCTCCTACGAGCAGTACTTC
CSARRGLAGSYEQYF
>many|TRBJ2-5|TRBD1|TRBV7-6
TGTGCCAGCAGCCAACAGGGGCGCCAAGAGACCCAGTACTTC
CASSQQGRQETQYF
>many|TRBJ1-1|NA|TRBV7-8
TGTGCCAGCAGCTTAGCGCAGGGGCGGCTCACTGAAGCTTTCTTT
CASSLAQGRLTEAFF
>few|TRBJ2-5|NA|TRBV29-1
TGCAGCGTTGAATCCGGGACTGGGTGGGAGACCCAGTACTTC
CSVESGTGWETQYF
>many|TRBJ1-3|TRBD1|TRBV12-3/TRBV12-4
TGTGCCAGCAGACCAACCGGGACAGGTGTCGGAAACACCATATATTTT
CASRPTGTGVGNTIYF
>many|TRBJ1-4|NA|TRBV7-9
TGTGCCAGCAGCTTAGGGGCAGGTGAAAAACTGTTTTTT
CASSLGAGEKLFF